This TCR beta chain was captured in a study of blood T cell repertoires in COVID-19 (dated by TCRdb to 2018 to 2020). Regarding the complete study: The collaborator samples originated in the United States, Italy and Spain and spanned the acute and convalescent phases of COVID-19. Where HLA class I and class II types were available, the types were taken from metadata supplied by the sample provider, not from assay-based typing. The samples were drawn from the first 160 participants of the ongoing ImmuneRACE study and from 950 to 1,500 subjects provided by 6 global collaborators. The dataset comprised deeply sampled blood TCRbeta repertoires from subjects exposed to, actively infected with, or recovered from COVID-19. The repertoires were released in a freely available public database intended as a resource for research on the immune response to SARS-CoV-2. Nearly every sample came with metadata listing a de-identified subject ID, COVID-19 status, age in years and sex. The prospective study material was composed of cDNA or gDNA derived from T cells, B-cell-depleted T cells, or PBMCs.

Comments on this clone: This clone's antigen is unknown. Per-base quality was not reported, and no clone a single base away is much larger than it.

Each collaborating institution followed its own protocols to collect whole blood in K2EDTA tubes. For TCRbeta analysis, collaborator samples were shipped as frozen whole blood, as isolated PBMCs, or as DNA extracted from either sample type. The immunoSEQ Assay, a bias-controlled multiplex PCR, was used to amplify TCRbeta CDR3 regions from genomic DNA. The authors processed their data as follows. Within the assay, amplification of reference gene primers was used to estimate how many nucleated cells each sample contained. Sequence reads were collapsed and filtered to measure the absolute abundance of every unique TCRbeta CDR3 rearrangement. For each sample, productive Simpson clonality was calculated as the square root of Simpson's diversity index over productive rearrangements. TCRdb mirrors the immuneACCESS table, restricted to in-frame sequences. Some clones are absent from its copies; in checked studies, under half trace to an unresolved V gene, and the reason for the others is unknown. Clone size and the V and J calls come from that table; the DNA yielded D and trimming. In all, the sample holds around 60,000 clones, and approximately 83% of those were seen once. The biggest ten clones account for around 15% of the sample.

V is pared back by 3 bases and J by 4 bases, with 14 bases lying between the germline termini. Including the terminal cysteine and phenylalanine, the CDR3 comprises 15 residues. Of all the DNA, just the CDR3 is kept, 45 bases in frame from base 1. The germline V gene (reference sequence) yields SGHNT for CDR1 and YYREEE for CDR2. The investigation overall reported the following: The amount of clinical and demographic metadata varied by source and participant and was provided uncurated.

The source material was peripheral blood. The sequence links TRBV5-4 to TRBJ2-1, and TRBD2 may be the D gene, going by 5 matching bases. This receptor was taken from a human donor in a cohort sampled during active COVID-19. CDR3 sequence: CASSSNPGSYNEQFF. The DNA reads TGTGCCAGCAGCTCAAATCCGGGGAGTTACAATGAGCAGTTCTTC. With the portions outside the CDR3 filled from the reference TRBV5-4 and TRBJ2-1 genes, the complete variable region becomes ETGVTQSPTHLIKTRGQQVTLRCSSQSGHNTVSWYQQALGQGPQFIFQYYREEENGRGNFPPRFSGLQFPNYSSELNVNALELDDSALYLCASSSNPGSYNEQFFGPGTRLTVL.